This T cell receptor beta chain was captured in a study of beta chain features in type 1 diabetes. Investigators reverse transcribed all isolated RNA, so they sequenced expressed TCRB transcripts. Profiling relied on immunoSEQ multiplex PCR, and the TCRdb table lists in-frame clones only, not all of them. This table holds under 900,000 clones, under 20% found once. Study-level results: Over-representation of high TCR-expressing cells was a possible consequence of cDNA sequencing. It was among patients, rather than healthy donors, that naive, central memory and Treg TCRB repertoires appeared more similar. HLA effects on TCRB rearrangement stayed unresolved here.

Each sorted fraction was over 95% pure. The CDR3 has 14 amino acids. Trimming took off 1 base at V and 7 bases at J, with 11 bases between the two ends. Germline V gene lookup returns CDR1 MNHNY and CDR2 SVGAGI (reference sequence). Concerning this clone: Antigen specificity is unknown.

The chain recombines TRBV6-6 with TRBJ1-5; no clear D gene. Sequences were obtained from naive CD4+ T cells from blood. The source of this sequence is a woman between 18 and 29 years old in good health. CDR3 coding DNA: TGTGCCAGCAGTTACTGGAGGGAGGCGCAGCCCCAGCATTTT. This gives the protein CASSYWREAQPQHF.